The sequence of this TCR beta chain was determined in a study of T cells in Graves' hyperthyroidism and ophthalmopathy. RNA transcripts served as the template for amplifying TCR beta CDR3 regions. HTBI primers were used for first-round RT-PCR of the TCR CDR3. One entry per CDR3 protein, called by TCRdb with MiXCR from the multiplex PCR reads. Of 410,000 or so distinct CDR3 sequences listed, about 15% are singletons. Germline V gene sequence: CDR1 ENHRY, CDR2 SYGVKD. The trim removed 3 bases at V and 9 bases at J, leaving 19 bases unmatched. The CDR3 length is 19 residues. This clonotype was obtained from a man aged 18 to 29 with Graves' ophthalmopathy. The chain couples TRBV10-3 to TRBJ1-6; TRBD1 agrees at 8 bases. Sequenced material: blood. This CDR3 is CAISDPRRGSTGVRSPLHF. DNA for the CDR3: TGTGCCATCAGTGACCCCAGGAGGGGTTCGACAGGGGTCCGTTCACCCCTCCACTTT.